This T cell receptor (beta chain) comes out of a study of prognosis after radiotherapy for stage I lung cancer. The genomic DNA TCR beta CDR3 region underwent two rounds of multiplex PCR. First-round PCR used primers specific to each TRBV and TRBJ gene. TCRdb ran MiXCR on the multiplex PCR reads and lists one entry per CDR3 protein. The data contain 25,000 to 35,000 distinct CDR3 sequences, about half of them singletons. Germline V gene data show CDR1 as MNHGY and CDR2 as SAAAGT. V dropped 2 bases and J dropped 0; count of bases not matched to a gene: 4. The CDR3 runs 16 residues. This receptor was obtained from a donor of 50 years or more with non-small cell lung cancer. The material sequenced was PBMCs, taken before or after stereotactic body radiation therapy (not recorded which). The chain uses TRBV6-8 and TRBJ1-1, with 9 bases identical to TRBD1. CDR3 amino acids: CASSYGGTGLNTEAFF. In nucleotides, the CDR3 is TGTGCCAGCAGTTACGGGGGGACAGGGCTGAACACTGAAGCTTTCTTT.